This passage covers 25 T cell receptor beta chains from one sample sequenced in a study of blood T cells in healthy people across ages. For the second PCR, which ran for roughly 6 to 12 cycles, a sample-barcoded 5' primer and a J-beta primer mix were used. A single record per CDR3 protein comes from TCRdb applying MiXCR to the 5' RACE reads. The repertoire holds around 1.1 million distinct CDR3 sequences, 35% to 40% seen once, with around 12% in the top ten. Sequencing was done on a sample of blood. Every receptor here comes from a young man in good health.

The chain combines TRBV3-1 with TRBJ2-1, with unresolved D. The CDR3 is 18 amino acids. Trimming cost V 0 bases and J 1 base, with 16 bases left between them. Germline CDR1 LGHDT, CDR2 YNNKEL (reference sequence). CDR3 loop: CASSQDPLAITSYNEQFF. Written as DNA, the CDR3 is TGTGCCAGCAGCCAAGACCCCCTGGCGATCACGTCCTACAATGAGCAGTTCTTC.

Comment on this clonotype: The germline gene is not matched at one end of the junction; a read error may be the cause. This chain connects TRBV7-7 to TRBJ2-2; no firm D call. The length of the CDR3 is 13 residues. Germline CDR1 is SSHAT and CDR2 is FNYEAQ (reference sequence). CDR3 residues: CASSPLAYGELFF. The DNA for the CDR3 is TGTGCTAGCAGCCCGCTGGCGTACGGGGAGCTGTTTTTT.

This clonotype was seen more than once but under ten times. This rearrangement joins TRBV18 to TRBJ1-1; 7 nucleotides line up with TRBD1. Germline V gene lookup returns CDR1 KGHSH and CDR2 LQKENI. V was pared by 3 bases and J by 5 bases, with 12 bases of the junction left unmatched. The CDR3 sequence is 16 residues long. The CDR3 bases are TGTGCCAGCTCACCCACAGGGACAGAACAGGGGACTGAAGCTTTCTTT. Its protein is CASSPTGTEQGTEAFF.

This clonotype came up many times. This sequence joins TRBV28 and TRBJ2-5; D not certain. The CDR3 length is 11 residues. The V and J ends lost 8 bases and 2 bases respectively, with 6 bases between them. The germline CDR1 and CDR2 sequences are MDHEN and SYDVKM. As DNA, the CDR3 is TGTGCCAGCGTTCAGCAAGAGACCCAGTACTTC. Encoded protein: CASVQQETQYF.

The gene calls are TRBV6-2 or TRBV6-3 and TRBJ2-7, with D hard to call. In germline, CDR1 is MNHEY, CDR2 SVGEGT. V dropped 5 bases and J dropped 2 bases, with 10 bases sitting between them. The CDR3 consists of 13 residues. For the CDR3, the DNA is TGTGCCAGCAGTCCGGACCTACCCTACGAGCAGTACTTC. It encodes CASSPDLPYEQYF.

The chain uses TRBV6-5 and TRBJ1-4; D is undetermined. The V and J ends lost 6 bases and 0 bases respectively, with 14 bases between them. The V gene's germline CDR1 is MNHEY and CDR2 SVGAGI. The CDR3 runs 16 residues. CDR3: CASSRPWVPTNEKLFF. In DNA form, the CDR3 reads TGTGCCAGCAGCCGACCGTGGGTTCCAACTAATGAAAAACTGTTTTTT.

This clonotype occurred many times. The chain couples TRBV4-1 to TRBJ1-2; D is perhaps TRBD1 (5 bases). The CDR3 spans 13 residues. Germline V gives CDR1 MGHRA, CDR2 YSYEKL. V gave up 1 base and J gave up 5 bases, with 8 bases separating them. CDR3 in DNA: TGCGCCAGCAGCCAAGTGGGGCCATATGGCTACACCTTC. Protein product: CASSQVGPYGYTF.

This clonotype was detected only a few times. The chain couples TRBV4-1 to TRBJ1-1; no clear D. The CDR3 is 13 residues long. V was pared by 1 base and J by 4 bases, with 7 bases between. Germline V gives CDR1 MGHRA, CDR2 YSYEKL. For the CDR3, the DNA is TGCGCCAGCAGCCAAGTGGAAGCCACTGAAGCTTTCTTT. Residues: CASSQVEATEAFF.

The V gene is TRBV20-1, the J gene TRBJ1-1, with unresolved D. Per germline, CDR1 DFQATT and CDR2 SNEGSKA (reference sequence). The CDR3 has 14 residues. The ends were cut back, 2 bases at V and 0 bases at J, with 10 bases in the middle. CDR3 sequence (DNA): TGCAGTGCTAGACTGACTAAAATGAACACTGAAGCTTTCTTT. Translation gives CSARLTKMNTEAFF.

Turning to this clonotype: A read error may account for a junction end that differs from germline. V usage is TRBV7-9 and J usage is TRBJ1-2; D gene ambiguous. The germline gives CDR1 SEHNR, CDR2 FQNEAQ (reference sequence). The CDR3 is 13 residues long. The CDR3 nucleotides read TGTGCCGGCAGCTTAGATAGAATCTATGGCTACACCTTC. This sequence encodes CAGSLDRIYGYTF.

The CDR3 nucleotides read TGCGCCAGCAGACTCACGACTAGCGGGGGGACCTACGAGCAGTACTTC. Translation gives CASRLTTSGGTYEQYF. This chain uses TRBV4-1 with TRBJ2-7; TRBD2 matches 13 bases. V dropped 6 bases and J dropped 2; count of bases not matched to a gene: 7. The CDR3 consists of 16 residues. Germline V gene data show CDR1 as MGHRA and CDR2 as YSYEKL.

This clonotype was counted a few times. The CDR3 region is CATSGFGYTF. In nucleotides, the CDR3 is TGTGCGACCTCGGGGTTTGGCTACACCTTC. The chain combines TRBV12-3 or TRBV12-4 with TRBJ1-2; D uncertain. The CDR3 covers 10 residues.

V is TRBV5-5 and J is TRBJ1-2, with no clear D. Between the trimmed V and J ends, which lost 5 bases and 6 bases, there was a span of 20 bases. Germline CDR1 and CDR2: SGHKS and YYEKEE (reference sequence). The CDR3 has 15 residues. This CDR3 reads CASRFRNLAPNGYTF. The CDR3 DNA is TGTGCCAGCAGATTCCGGAATTTAGCCCCCAATGGCTACACCTTC.

For the CDR3, the DNA is TGTGCCAGCAGCTTAAGACAGCCATACACCGGGGAGCTGTTTTTT. Its translation: CASSLRQPYTGELFF. This rearrangement joins TRBV7-9 to TRBJ2-2, with D possibly TRBD1 on 5 matching bases. Looked up from germline, CDR1 is SEHNR and CDR2 is FQNEAQ (reference sequence). The CDR3 totals 15 residues. Trimming shortened V by 2 bases and J by 3 bases, and 10 bases separated the two germline ends.

The chain recombines TRBV14 with TRBJ2-1, with D perhaps matching TRBD1 or TRBD2 (5 bases each). The CDR3 runs to 13 residues. V lost 4 bases and J lost 10, with 14 bases in between. Germline CDR1 reads SGHDN; CDR2 reads FVKESK. Written as DNA, the CDR3 is TGTGCCAGCAGCCGCCGCGACTGGGGGGAGCAGTTCTTC. Translating gives CASSRRDWGEQFF.

The V gene is TRBV7-2, the J gene TRBJ2-2; maybe TRBD2 (5 bases). This CDR3 is built from 18 residues. V shed 5 bases and J shed 3 bases, with 22 bases lying between them. Germline V gene lookup returns CDR1 SGHTA and CDR2 FQGNSA. CDR3 sequence (DNA): TGTGCCAGCAGCCCTACCGGCTCCAGAGCGGTATACACCGGGGAGCTGTTTTTT. This codes for CASSPTGSRAVYTGELFF.

This clonotype appeared a few times. The rearrangement joins TRBV20-1 to TRBJ2-7; 8 bases align to TRBD2. Germline V gene data show CDR1 as DFQATT and CDR2 as SNEGSKA (reference sequence). The CDR3 is 13 residues long. J lost 6 bases, V lost 6 bases, and 10 bases had no gene match. CDR3 in amino acids: CSAGLAGSGEQYF. The CDR3 DNA reads as TGCAGTGCCGGGCTAGCGGGTTCGGGCGAGCAGTACTTC.

The rearrangement links TRBV18 to TRBJ2-5, with TRBD1 matching 10 bases. Germline V lookup: CDR1 KGHSH, CDR2 LQKENI. V trimming: 2 bases; J trimming: 13 bases; junction bases outside the gene matches: 10. The CDR3 totals 14 residues. DNA for the CDR3: TGTGCCAGCTCACCAGAGGGGGACAGGGGTAATTCGTACTTC. It translates to CASSPEGDRGNSYF.

This clonotype was counted only a few times. This rearrangement joins TRBV20-1 to TRBJ1-2, with 9 nucleotides matching TRBD1. The V gene's germline CDR1 is DFQATT and CDR2 SNEGSKA (reference sequence). Unmatched junction bases numbered 5, after V lost 1 base and J lost 2 bases. The CDR3 loop spans 15 amino acids. CDR3 in amino acids: CSARARGQGNYGYTF. The CDR3 DNA follows: TGCAGTGCTAGAGCTCGGGGACAGGGAAACTATGGCTACACCTTC.

In its sample, this clonotype was seen a few times. This chain uses TRBV6-5 with TRBJ1-2, with no clear D. Trimming left V 2 bases short and J 4 bases short, with 8 bases between. CDR3 size: 13 residues. CDR1 is MNHEY, CDR2 SVGAGI, per germline. CDR3: CASSYRASYGYTF. CDR3 nucleotide sequence: TGTGCCAGCAGTTACAGGGCAAGCTATGGCTACACCTTC.

Concerning this clonotype: The junction departs from the called germline gene at one end, perhaps through a read error. The chain recombines TRBV7-7 with TRBJ2-5; 9 bases are shared with TRBD2. The CDR3 contains 15 residues. Germline V gene sequence: CDR1 SSHAT, CDR2 FNYEAQ (reference sequence). In DNA form, the CDR3 reads TGTGCTAGCAGCTTAGCGGGACTAGCCAAAGAGACCCAGTACTTC. Translated, it gives CASSLAGLAKETQYF.

This clonotype was seen only a few times. This chain joins TRBV2 and TRBJ1-2; the D is unclear. The CDR3 spans 15 residues. Trimming left V 5 bases short and J 0 bases short, with 13 bases between. Germline V CDR1 and CDR2: SNHLY, FYNNEI. The CDR3 coding sequence is TGTGCCAGCAGTTTCTCGAGGGATGCTAACTATGGCTACACCTTC. This encodes CASSFSRDANYGYTF.

This clonotype was counted many times. The genes are TRBV12-3 or TRBV12-4 and TRBJ1-2; 7 nucleotides align to TRBD1. V dropped 6 bases and J dropped 8; count of bases not matched to a gene: 6. This CDR3 region has 12 residues. The CDR3 protein is CASSPGGGGYTF. The CDR3 DNA follows: TGTGCCAGCAGCCCAGGGGGAGGAGGCTACACCTTC.

V gene TRBV18 combines with J gene TRBJ2-2; no firm D call. The CDR3 is 14 amino acids. CDR1 is KGHSH and CDR2 is LQKENI in the germline V gene. V was trimmed by 11 bases and J by 3 bases, leaving 16 bases between them. The CDR3 bases are TGTGCCCACACGGATCCCAGAGACACCGGGGAGCTGTTTTTT. Translated, it gives CAHTDPRDTGELFF.

The chain links TRBV7-8 to TRBJ2-3; TRBD1 aligns across 7 bases. Germline CDR1 is SGHVS and CDR2 is FQNEAQ. V lost 1 base, J lost 3 bases, and 7 bases stayed unmatched. This CDR3 spans 16 amino acids. CDR3 residues: CASSLDQGEGTDTQYF. Written as DNA, the CDR3 is TGTGCCAGCAGCTTAGACCAGGGGGAAGGAACAGATACGCAGTATTTT.